Below are 29 T cell receptor beta chains sequenced from a single sample in a study of somatic mutations in cytotoxic T cells in rheumatoid arthritis. Sequencing was performed with immunoSEQ multiplex PCR; in TCRdb, only in-frame clones are kept and a portion is missing. The table lists 11,000 or so clones, over 65% of them singletons. Sequencing was done on a sample of CD8+ T cells sorted from blood. Receptors originate from a man between 70 and 80 years old in good health.

This rearrangement joins TRBV2 to TRBJ2-1; D gene ambiguous. Between the trimmed V and J ends, which lost 6 bases and 8 bases, there was a span of 14 bases. The CDR3 is 13 amino acids. Germline lookup yields CDR1 SNHLY and CDR2 FYNNEI. The CDR3 loop is CASRVSPYDEQFF. CDR3 DNA sequence: TGTGCCAGCAGAGTTTCCCCGTATGATGAGCAGTTCTTC.

The chain joins TRBV10-2 to TRBJ1-4; possibly TRBD1 for D (6 bases). CDR3 size: 13 residues. Germline lookup yields CDR1 WSHSY and CDR2 SAAADI. Trimming took off 7 bases at V and 8 bases at J, with 14 bases between the two ends. The DNA for the CDR3 is TGCGCCAGCACCCTGGGGGCGGAGGAAAAACTGTTTTTT. Translating gives CASTLGAEEKLFF.

This sequence joins TRBV4-1 and TRBJ1-1; tentative D call: TRBD1 (5 bases). The ends were cut back, 4 bases at V and 4 bases at J, with 16 bases in the middle. CDR1 and CDR2 (germline): MGHRA, YSYEKL. The CDR3 has 15 residues. As DNA, the CDR3 is TGCGCCAGCAGCCTGTCGACAGTGAGTGGCACTGAAGCTTTCTTT. This encodes CASSLSTVSGTEAFF.

CDR3 nucleotide sequence: TGTGCCAGTAGTATAGATTACTTTGGGGACGAATCCTACGAGCAGTACTTC. As protein: CASSIDYFGDESYEQYF. The V call is TRBV19, the J call TRBJ2-7, with D perhaps assigned TRBD1 or TRBD2 (5 bases each). V was clipped by 0 bases and J by 1 base, with 16 bases between them. CDR1 is LNHDA and CDR2 is SQIVND in the germline V gene (reference sequence). The CDR3 has 17 amino acids.

V is TRBV30 and J is TRBJ1-3, with 10 bases that match TRBD1. The trim removed 5 bases at V and 7 bases at J, leaving 5 bases unmatched. Germline values: CDR1 GTSNPN, CDR2 SVGIG (reference sequence). The CDR3 length is 13 residues. As DNA, the CDR3 is TGTGCCTGGGGCCCGGACAGGGGGAACACCATATATTTT. It yields the protein CAWGPDRGNTIYF.

The V gene is TRBV27, the J gene TRBJ2-1, with 7 bases matching TRBD1. Trimming took 7 bases from V and 2 from J; bases not matched to a gene: 8. The germline V gene encodes CDR1 MNHEY and CDR2 SMNVEV (reference sequence). The CDR3 sequence is 15 residues long. CDR3 amino acids: CASTETGNPYNEQFF. The CDR3 DNA sequence: TGTGCCAGCACCGAGACAGGGAACCCCTACAATGAGCAGTTCTTC.

The chain joins TRBV7-9 to TRBJ2-7; TRBD2 might be the D (6 bases). Trimming left V 4 bases short and J 2 bases short, with 12 bases between. Germline CDR1 is SEHNR and CDR2 is FQNEAQ (reference sequence). This CDR3 comprises 14 residues. Here the CDR3 reads CASSSRDFTYEQYF. DNA for the CDR3: TGTGCCAGCAGCTCCCGGGACTTTACCTACGAGCAGTACTTC.

This clone ranks as medium-sized (0.01 to 0.1%). CDR3 sequence: CAISDRFEAGANVLTF. The CDR3 DNA reads TGTGCCATCAGTGATAGGTTCGAGGCTGGGGCCAACGTCCTGACTTTC. The rearrangement uses TRBV10-3 and TRBJ2-6; D unresolved. The CDR3 is 16 amino acids. V was trimmed by 3 bases and J by 2 bases, leaving 11 bases between them. Germline lookup yields CDR1 ENHRY and CDR2 SYGVKD.

This sequence joins TRBV6-5 and TRBJ2-5; either TRBD1 or TRBD2 may fit D (6 bases each). The CDR3 spans 15 residues. Germline CDR1 is MNHEY and CDR2 is SVGAGI. V was cut by 0 bases and J by 5 bases, with 13 bases left in between. The CDR3 loop is CASSYSTGGQETQYF. The CDR3 DNA reads TGTGCCAGCAGTTACTCGACCGGGGGCCAGGAGACCCAGTACTTC.

The chain combines TRBV15 with TRBJ2-5; TRBD1 matches 7 bases. Matching the DNA end better, TRBJ2-7 makes the J call doubtful. CDR1 and CDR2 from the germline V gene are LNHNV and YYDKDF (reference sequence). This CDR3 spans 17 amino acids. As DNA, the CDR3 is TGTGCCACCAGCAGCCCAGCTGACGAGGGGGCGAGGGACGAGCAGTACTTC. Amino acids: CATSSPADEGARDEQYF.

The rearrangement joins TRBV6-1 to TRBJ1-5; the D gene is possibly TRBD1 (6 bases). V lost 3 bases, J lost 0 bases, and 9 bases lay in between. CDR1 is MNHNS, CDR2 SASEGT, per germline. The CDR3 has 15 amino acids. The CDR3 region is CASSEDSFSNQPQHF. The DNA for the CDR3 is TGTGCCAGCAGTGAGGACAGCTTTAGCAATCAGCCCCAGCATTTT.

A single count supports this clone. V usage is TRBV25-1 and J usage is TRBJ2-1, with 7 bases that match TRBD2. CDR1 and CDR2 (germline): MGHDK, SYGVNS. The length of the CDR3 is 13 residues. The V and J ends lost 3 bases and 9 bases, in that order; junction bases with no gene match: 5. Here the CDR3 reads CASSDHSGAEQFF. CDR3 in DNA: TGTGCCAGCAGTGATCACAGCGGGGCTGAGCAGTTCTTC.

A single count supports this clone. V is TRBV19 and J is TRBJ1-1; D possibly corresponds to TRBD1 (5 bases). In germline, CDR1 is LNHDA, CDR2 SQIVND (reference sequence). Trimming removed 5 bases at V and 1 base at J, with 8 bases between. This CDR3 is 13 amino acids long. The CDR3 region has the DNA TGTGCCAGTAGTCTACAGGCGAACACTGAAGCTTTCTTT. It specifies CASSLQANTEAFF.

This chain uses TRBV6-4 with TRBJ2-5; TRBD1 aligns across 9 bases. This CDR3 spans 15 amino acids. Trimming cost V 3 bases and J 5 bases; bases outside gene matches: 7. CDR1 MRHNA and CDR2 SNTAGT come from the germline V gene. CDR3 DNA: TGTGCCAGCAGTGAAGGGACAGGGCCCCAGGAGACCCAGTACTTC. Protein: CASSEGTGPQETQYF.

This clone has just a few counts. The CDR3 DNA reads TGTGCCAGTAGTATCGGACAGGGGTACGAGCAGTACTTC. Translated: CASSIGQGYEQYF. The chain joins TRBV19 to TRBJ2-7; 9 bases agree with TRBD1. The V gene end was trimmed by 3 bases and the J gene end by 4 bases; junction bases not matched to a gene: 1. Germline V CDR1 and CDR2: LNHDA, SQIVND (reference sequence). The CDR3 runs to 13 residues.

J is TRBJ1-5 and V is TRBV19; 9 nucleotides match TRBD1. CDR3 length equals 16 residues. Germline V lookup: CDR1 LNHDA, CDR2 SQIVND (reference sequence). The ends lost 4 bases at V and 7 bases at J; junction bases unmatched: 11. The CDR3 DNA reads TGTGCCAGTAGTACATACCGGGACAGGGCAGGACAGCCCCAGCATTTT. Translating it yields CASSTYRDRAGQPQHF.

By frequency in the sample, this clone is medium-sized. This rearrangement joins TRBV7-2 to TRBJ2-5; D might be TRBD1 or TRBD2, each matching 5 bases. CDR1 is SGHTA and CDR2 is FQGNSA in the germline V gene. The CDR3 is 15 amino acids. Deletions cut 5 bases from V and 5 bases from J, with 18 bases between. The CDR3 sequence is CASSRRGPRRETQYF. The CDR3 nucleotides are TGTGCCAGCAGCAGAAGGGGACCGCGGCGGGAGACCCAGTACTTC.

The chain combines TRBV28 with TRBJ2-7, with unresolved D. V lost 2 bases and J 9 bases, leaving 11 bases between the germline ends. CDR3 length: 12 amino acids. CDR1 MDHEN and CDR2 SYDVKM come from the germline V gene. The CDR3, as DNA: TGTGCCAGCAGTTTAACAATGGACGTGCAGTACTTC. This codes for CASSLTMDVQYF. The variable domain in full, with the rest retrieved from reference TRBV28 and TRBJ2-7, is DVKVTQSSRYLVKRTGEKVFLECVQDMDHENMFWYRQDPGLGLRLIYFSYDVKMKEKGDIPEGYSVSREKKERFSLILESASTNQTSMYLCASSLTMDVQYFGPGTRLTVT.

In its sample, this clone was seen a few times. The V gene is TRBV4-3, the J gene TRBJ1-5, with 8 bases that match TRBD1. Germline assignment: CDR1 LGHNA and CDR2 YSLEER. The CDR3 totals 14 residues. The junction had 2 bases not matched to a gene; V was cut back by 3 bases and J by 4 bases. DNA of the CDR3: TGCGCCAGCAGCCAGGACAGGGCGAATCAGCCCCAGCATTTT. Encoded protein: CASSQDRANQPQHF.

The chain joins TRBV19 to TRBJ1-1; D unresolved. The V end lost 11 bases, the J end lost 0 bases, and 13 bases lay between the germline ends. CDR3 size: 13 residues. Germline values: CDR1 LNHDA, CDR2 SQIVND (reference sequence). The CDR3 region has the DNA TGTGCCGCCCGGGGTGGGCTGAACACTGAAGCTTTCTTT. This sequence encodes CAARGGLNTEAFF. The full variable domain, its missing parts supplied by reference TRBV19 and TRBJ1-1, is DGGITQSPKYLFRKEGQNVTLSCEQNLNHDAMYWYRQDPGQGLRLIYYSQIVNDFQKGDIAEGYSVSREKKESFPLTVTSAQKNPTAFYLCAARGGLNTEAFFGQGTRLTVV.

The chain employs TRBV7-6 and TRBJ1-1; TRBD1 might be the D (5 bases). Deletions cut 3 bases from V and 6 bases from J, with 11 bases between. In germline, CDR1 is SGHVS, CDR2 FNYEAQ. The CDR3 totals 13 residues. The CDR3 spells CASSLTGTSEAFF. CDR3 DNA: TGTGCCAGCAGCTTGACCGGGACTTCTGAAGCTTTCTTT.

This rearrangement joins TRBV27 to TRBJ1-1; 7 bases match TRBD1. Germline V gene sequence: CDR1 MNHEY, CDR2 SMNVEV (reference sequence). This CDR3 region has 13 residues. Germline trimming cut 6 bases from V and 7 bases from J; bases unmatched to any gene: 8. The CDR3 sequence: CASRKGAGIEAFF. Written as DNA, the CDR3 is TGTGCCAGCAGGAAGGGGGCCGGGATTGAAGCTTTCTTT.

This clone was found once. This chain links TRBV5-6 with TRBJ2-1; maybe TRBD1 (5 bases). Looked up from germline, CDR1 is SGHDT and CDR2 is YYEEEE. V gave up 0 bases and J gave up 6 bases, with 7 bases separating them. This CDR3 has 13 residues. CDR3 sequence reads: CASSLGTFNEQFF. The CDR3 DNA reads TGTGCCAGCAGCTTGGGGACATTCAATGAGCAGTTCTTC.

This CDR3 is CARSLGTSGSLNEQFF. Written as DNA, the CDR3 is TGTGCCAGAAGCTTGGGGACTAGCGGGAGTTTAAATGAGCAGTTCTTC. This chain uses TRBV5-3 with TRBJ2-1, with 13 bases matching TRBD2. TRBV5-3 is labeled an ORF, and its function is uncertain. Germline trimming cut 0 bases from V and 7 bases from J; bases unmatched to any gene: 4. The CDR3 has 16 amino acids.

The rearrangement joins TRBV19 to TRBJ1-1; D is unclear. This CDR3 spans 13 amino acids. CDR1 and CDR2 from the germline V gene are LNHDA and SQIVND (reference sequence). The germline V and J ends were trimmed by 1 base and 7 bases, with 10 bases remaining between them. CDR3 sequence reads: CASSIGGTGEAFF. CDR3 DNA: TGTGCCAGTAGTATAGGAGGCACGGGTGAAGCTTTCTTT.

With regard to this clone: An end of the junction does not agree with germline; a read error may underlie this. This chain connects TRBV7-9 to TRBJ2-5, with D maybe TRBD2 (6 bases). This CDR3 comprises 15 residues. Germline assignment: CDR1 SEHNR and CDR2 FQNEAQ (reference sequence). CDR3 nucleotides: TGTGCCGGCAGCCCGGGGGAGGTTTACCAAGAGACCCAGTACTTC. It translates to CAGSPGEVYQETQYF.

The V gene is TRBV6-4, the J gene TRBJ2-3; 10 bases are a match to TRBD2. CDR1 is MRHNA and CDR2 is SNTAGT in the germline V gene. This CDR3 region has 16 residues. Losses at the gene ends were 0 bases for V and 0 bases for J; bases not matched to a gene: 0. CDR3 region: CASSDSTSGSTDTQYF. Written as DNA, the CDR3 is TGTGCCAGCAGTGACTCGACTAGCGGGAGCACAGATACGCAGTATTTT.

This rearrangement joins TRBV5-4 to TRBJ2-5, with D possibly matching TRBD2 (5 bases). CDR1 is SGHNT and CDR2 is YYREEE in the germline V gene (reference sequence). The CDR3 is made up of 13 amino acids. The ends were cut back, 2 bases at V and 2 bases at J, with 7 bases in the middle. CDR3 amino acids: CASSLLGQETQYF. The CDR3 bases are TGTGCCAGCAGCTTACTAGGACAAGAGACCCAGTACTTC.

CDR3: CASSLGDVSGTDTQYF. In DNA, the CDR3 is TGTGCCAGCAGCTTAGGGGACGTCTCGGGCACAGATACGCAGTATTTT. This chain connects TRBV7-9 to TRBJ2-3; D tentatively reads TRBD1 or TRBD2 (5 bases each). CDR3 length: 16 residues. V lost 1 base, J lost 1 base, and 12 bases lay in between. Germline assignment: CDR1 SEHNR and CDR2 FQNEAQ (reference sequence).